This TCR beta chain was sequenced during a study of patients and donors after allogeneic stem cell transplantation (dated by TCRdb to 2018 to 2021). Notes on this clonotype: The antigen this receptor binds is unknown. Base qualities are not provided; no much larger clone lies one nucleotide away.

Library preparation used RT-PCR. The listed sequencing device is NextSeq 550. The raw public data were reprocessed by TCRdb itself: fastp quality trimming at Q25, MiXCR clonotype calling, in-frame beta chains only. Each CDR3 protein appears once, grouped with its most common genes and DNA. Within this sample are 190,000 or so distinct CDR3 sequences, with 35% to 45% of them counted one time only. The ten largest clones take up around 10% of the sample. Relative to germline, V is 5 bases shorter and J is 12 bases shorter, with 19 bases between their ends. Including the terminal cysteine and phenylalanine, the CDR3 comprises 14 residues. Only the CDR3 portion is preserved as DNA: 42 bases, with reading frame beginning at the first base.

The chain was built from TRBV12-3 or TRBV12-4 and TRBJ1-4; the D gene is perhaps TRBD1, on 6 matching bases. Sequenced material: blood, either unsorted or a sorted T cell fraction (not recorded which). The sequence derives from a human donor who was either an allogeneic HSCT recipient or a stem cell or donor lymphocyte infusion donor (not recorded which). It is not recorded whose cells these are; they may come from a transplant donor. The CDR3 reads CASSTRQAPNELFF. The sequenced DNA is TGTGCCAGCAGTACTAGACAGGCCCCGAACGAACTGTTTTTT.